What follows are 27 T cell receptor beta chains derived from one specimen sequenced in a study of T cell changes during pregnancy in multiple sclerosis. The data were produced by immunoSEQ multiplex PCR, yet TCRdb's version contains in-frame clones alone and is incomplete. The repertoire holds roughly 100,000 clones, with around 93% as singletons. The sequencing used peripheral blood, collected after pregnancy. The source is a female donor with multiple sclerosis, enrolled in a pregnancy study.

The genes are TRBV27 and TRBJ2-7; 7 nucleotides align to TRBD2. The V gene end was trimmed by 0 bases and the J gene end by 3 bases; junction bases not matched to a gene: 14. This CDR3 spans 18 amino acids. CDR1 is MNHEY, CDR2 SMNVEV, per germline (reference sequence). CDR3 in amino acids: CASSLSRSVGWGGYEQYF. The CDR3 bases are TGTGCCAGCAGTTTATCTAGGTCGGTAGGGTGGGGGGGCTACGAGCAGTACTTC.

CDR3 DNA sequence: TGTGCCAGCAGTTTCGTTGGGGGCGCGTTTGGCTACACCTTC. Protein: CASSFVGGAFGYTF. The V call is TRBV28, the J call TRBJ1-2; a possible D gene is TRBD1 (6 bases). The CDR3 has 14 residues. V was clipped by 3 bases and J by 7 bases, with 15 bases between them. Germline lookup yields CDR1 MDHEN and CDR2 SYDVKM.

This clone was detected once. The chain joins TRBV5-1 to TRBJ1-4, with D possibly matching TRBD1 (6 bases). CDR1 is SGHRS and CDR2 is YFSETQ in the germline V gene. The CDR3 contains 15 residues. Trimming shortened V by 1 base and J by 8 bases, and 15 bases separated the two germline ends. As DNA, the CDR3 is TGCGCCAGCAGCTTGAACCAGGGGTATGACGAAAAACTGTTTTTT. It codes for CASSLNQGYDEKLFF.

The chain carries TRBV30 and TRBJ2-7; maybe TRBD2 (7 bases). CDR1 and CDR2 from the germline V gene are GTSNPN and SVGIG (reference sequence). This CDR3 has 14 amino acids. The V end lost 2 bases, the J end lost 6 bases, and 17 bases lay between the germline ends. The chain's CDR3 is CAWSKGGTLREQYF. The DNA of the CDR3 is TGTGCCTGGAGTAAGGGGGGGACCCTCCGCGAGCAGTACTTC.

V usage is TRBV18 and J usage is TRBJ2-7; TRBD2 aligns across 10 bases. V dropped 3 bases and J dropped 6; count of bases not matched to a gene: 8. This CDR3 spans 15 amino acids. Germline CDR1 and CDR2: KGHSH and LQKENI. The CDR3 DNA follows: TGTGCCAGCTCACCGTCCGGGACTAGCGAGGGCGAGCAGTACTTC. Translated: CASSPSGTSEGEQYF. Together with reference TRBV18 and TRBJ2-7, the CDR3 gives the full variable domain: NAGVMQNPRHLVRRRGQEARLRCSPMKGHSHVYWYRQLPEEGLKFMVYLQKENIIDESGMPKERFSAEFPKEGPSILRIQQVVRGDSAAYFCASSPSGTSEGEQYFGPGTRLTVT.

The genes are TRBV7-2 and TRBJ2-1; 10 nucleotides align to TRBD1. J lost 10 bases, V lost 5 bases, and 14 bases had no gene match. Per germline, CDR1 SGHTA and CDR2 FQGNSA. There are 16 residues in the CDR3. The CDR3 DNA is TGTGCCAGCAGCCACCCCCCGGGACAGGGGTCTATGGAGCAGTTCTTC. Protein sequence: CASSHPPGQGSMEQFF. The full variable domain, in which reference TRBV7-2 and TRBJ2-1 provide the parts outside the CDR3, is GAGVSQSPSNKVTEKGKDVELRCDPISGHTALYWYRQSLGQGLEFLIYFQGNSAPDKSGLPSDRFSAERTGGSVSTLTIQRTQQEDSAVYLCASSHPPGQGSMEQFFGPGTRLTVL.

The chain couples TRBV28 to TRBJ1-2; 7 nucleotides match TRBD1. The CDR3 runs to 15 residues. Per the germline V gene, CDR1 is MDHEN and CDR2 is SYDVKM. V lost 4 bases, J lost 1 base, and 6 bases stayed unmatched. As DNA, the CDR3 is TGTGCCAGCAGTTCAGACAGGGCGGATAACTATGGCTACACCTTC. Residues: CASSSDRADNYGYTF.

The V and J genes are TRBV5-5 and TRBJ2-2, with 7 bases that match TRBD2. The CDR3 is made up of 15 amino acids. Germline CDR1 reads SGHKS; CDR2 reads YYEKEE (reference sequence). The J segment lost 5 bases and the V segment lost 4 bases, leaving 8 bases of the junction unmatched. Here the CDR3 reads CASSTWAGDTGELFF. DNA for the CDR3: TGTGCCAGCAGCACTTGGGCGGGAGATACCGGGGAGCTGTTTTTT.

This chain joins TRBV30 and TRBJ1-4, with 8 bases identical to TRBD1. V lost 1 base, J lost 7 bases, and 5 bases stayed unmatched. The germline V gene has CDR1 GTSNPN and CDR2 SVGIG (reference sequence). The CDR3 extends over 14 amino acids. DNA for the CDR3: TGTGCCTGGAGTGGAATGGGGACAGGTGAAAAACTGTTTTTT. Translation: CAWSGMGTGEKLFF. Full variable domain (outside the CDR3, taken from reference TRBV30 and TRBJ1-4): SQTIHQWPATLVQPVGSPLSLECTVEGTSNPNLYWYRQAAGRGLQLLFYSVGIGQISSEVPQNLSASRPQDRQFILSSKKLLLSDSGFYLCAWSGMGTGEKLFFGSGTQLSVL.

This clone was counted a single time. The V call is TRBV27, the J call TRBJ2-1; a weak D match, TRBD2 (5 bases). This CDR3 contains 13 residues. Germline CDR1 MNHEY, CDR2 SMNVEV (reference sequence). V lost 6 bases to trimming and J lost 4 bases, with 10 bases between them. CDR3 DNA: TGTGCCAGCAGAACACCGGGGTACAATGAGCAGTTCTTC. This gives the protein CASRTPGYNEQFF.

This sequence joins TRBV11-3 and TRBJ2-1; D ambiguous. This CDR3 contains 12 residues. CDR1 is SGHNT, CDR2 YENEEA, per germline. V lost 1 base and J 7 bases, leaving 5 bases between the germline ends. The CDR3 region is CASSLGRNEQFF. CDR3 in DNA: TGTGCCAGCAGCTTAGGGCGGAATGAGCAGTTCTTC.

This chain connects TRBV7-9 to TRBJ2-1; 9 bases line up with TRBD2. The J segment lost 9 bases and the V segment lost 2 bases, leaving 2 bases of the junction unmatched. Germline-derived CDR1 and CDR2 are SEHNR and FQNEAQ (reference sequence). CDR3 size: 13 residues. The CDR3 nucleotides are TGTGCCAGCAGCTTAAAGCGGGAGGCTGAGCAGTTCTTC. Translation: CASSLKREAEQFF.

V gene TRBV11-2 combines with J gene TRBJ1-1; 9 bases line up with TRBD1. The CDR3 length is 15 residues. With 3 bases clipped from V and 2 bases from J, the junction kept 4 bases outside the gene matches. From germline, CDR1 is SGHAT and CDR2 FQNNGV. CDR3 region: CASSFGTGQNTEAFF. The DNA for the CDR3 is TGTGCCAGCAGCTTTGGGACAGGGCAAAACACTGAAGCTTTCTTT.

This chain connects TRBV15 to TRBJ1-5; 10 nucleotides agree with TRBD1. Looked up from germline, CDR1 is LNHNV and CDR2 is YYDKDF (reference sequence). V gave up 7 bases and J gave up 0 bases; unmatched junction bases: 9. This CDR3 has 17 amino acids. For the CDR3, the DNA is TGTGCCACCAAATCCGGGACAGGGGTCTATAGCAATCAGCCCCAGCATTTT. Encoded protein: CATKSGTGVYSNQPQHF.

The chain carries TRBV28 and TRBJ2-4, with TRBD2 matching over 9 bases. The V segment lost 3 bases and the J segment 0 bases; nucleotides outside the gene matches: 6. The CDR3 contains 17 residues. In germline, CDR1 is MDHEN, CDR2 SYDVKM. CDR3 bases: TGTGCCAGCAGTTTCATAGCGGGGGACCTAGCCAAAAACATTCAGTACTTC. Protein product: CASSFIAGDLAKNIQYF.

V gene TRBV2 combines with J gene TRBJ2-4, with TRBD2 identical over 14 bases. The CDR3 is 14 residues long. J gave up 9 bases and V 3 bases, and 1 base lay outside the gene matches. CDR1 and CDR2 from the germline V gene are SNHLY and FYNNEI. The CDR3 loop reads CASSDGLAGGIQYF. The DNA for the CDR3 is TGTGCCAGCAGTGATGGACTAGCGGGGGGCATTCAGTACTTC. Drawing the rest from reference TRBV2 and TRBJ2-4, the complete variable domain is EPEVTQTPSHQVTQMGQEVILRCVPISNHLYFYWYRQILGQKVEFLVSFYNNEISEKSEIFDDQFSVERPDGSNFTLKIRSTKLEDSAMYFCASSDGLAGGIQYFGAGTRLSVL.

In this sample, this clone turned up once. The chain joins TRBV6-5 to TRBJ1-1; TRBD1 might be the D (5 bases). The V gene lost 10 bases and the J gene lost 4 bases, with 19 bases spanning the gap. This CDR3 contains 14 residues. Germline CDR1 MNHEY, CDR2 SVGAGI. In nucleotides, the CDR3 is TGTGCCACCCTCGGGGGAGAGGTAGTCACTGAAGCTTTCTTT. It specifies CATLGGEVVTEAFF.

This clone was found many times. This chain links TRBV7-3 with TRBJ2-3; D may be TRBD2 (5 bases). V gave up 5 bases and J gave up 0 bases, with 15 bases separating them. This CDR3 is built from 16 residues. From germline, CDR1 is SGHTA and CDR2 FQGTGA. Here the CDR3 DNA reads TGTGCCAGCAGCCTACCCCGGGGAGATAGCACAGATACGCAGTATTTT. Amino acid sequence: CASSLPRGDSTDTQYF.

In this sample, this clone turned up a few times. The gene calls are TRBV10-3 and TRBJ1-5; D call uncertain. The CDR3 contains 14 residues. The germline V gene encodes CDR1 ENHRY and CDR2 SYGVKD. V lost 10 bases and J lost 0, with 13 bases in between. Here the CDR3 reads CATGGSYSNQPQHF. The CDR3 coding sequence is TGTGCCACCGGCGGCAGCTATAGCAATCAGCCCCAGCATTTT.

This chain connects TRBV2 to TRBJ1-5; the D gene is possibly TRBD1 (6 bases). Germline assignment: CDR1 SNHLY and CDR2 FYNNEI. The CDR3 sequence is 13 residues long. V gave up 6 bases and J gave up 5 bases, with 11 bases separating them. The CDR3 reads CASSGQIDQPQHF. In nucleotides, the CDR3 is TGTGCCAGCAGCGGACAGATTGATCAGCCCCAGCATTTT.

This chain uses TRBV5-6 with TRBJ2-6, with 12 positions matching TRBD1. V dropped 5 bases and J dropped 4; count of bases not matched to a gene: 4. Germline V gene data show CDR1 as SGHDT and CDR2 as YYEEEE. This CDR3 is built from 16 residues. This CDR3 reads CASRGDRGHGANVLTF. CDR3 DNA sequence: TGTGCCAGCAGGGGGGACAGGGGGCACGGGGCCAACGTCCTGACTTTC.

This chain's CDR3 is CAWSTRAGHSNQPQHF. The CDR3, as DNA: TGTGCCTGGAGTACCCGAGCAGGCCATAGCAATCAGCCCCAGCATTTT. The V gene is TRBV30, the J gene TRBJ1-5; no clear D. Germline CDR1 GTSNPN, CDR2 SVGIG (reference sequence). V lost 2 bases and J lost 0, with 14 bases in between. The CDR3 runs 16 residues. The full variable domain, in which reference TRBV30 and TRBJ1-5 provide the parts outside the CDR3, is SQTIHQWPATLVQPVGSPLSLECTVEGTSNPNLYWYRQAAGRGLQLLFYSVGIGQISSEVPQNLSASRPQDRQFILSSKKLLLSDSGFYLCAWSTRAGHSNQPQHFGDGTRLSIL.

The chain recombines TRBV19 with TRBJ1-2, with 9 bases that match TRBD1. The CDR3 spans 16 residues. Trimming at V came to 5 bases and at J to 10 bases, leaving 17 bases not matched to a gene. Germline loops: CDR1 LNHDA, CDR2 SQIVND (reference sequence). The CDR3 region is CASSPNSGTGSLLYTF. CDR3 bases: TGTGCCAGTAGTCCCAACTCCGGGACAGGGAGTCTACTCTACACCTTC.

This clone has only one observation. This rearrangement joins TRBV19 to TRBJ2-6, with 7 bases lining up with TRBD2. The V and J ends lost 0 bases and 2 bases, in that order; junction bases with no gene match: 1. The CDR3 spans 16 residues. Germline V gene sequence: CDR1 LNHDA, CDR2 SQIVND (reference sequence). The CDR3 DNA reads as TGTGCCAGTAGTATAGAGGCGGGGGCTGGGGCCAACGTCCTGACTTTC. Its protein product is CASSIEAGAGANVLTF.

The chain recombines TRBV5-4 with TRBJ1-1, with D perhaps matching TRBD1 (5 bases). The V end was cut by 4 bases, the J end by 3 bases, with 16 bases between. CDR3 length: 15 residues. Germline V CDR1 and CDR2: SGHNT, YYREEE (reference sequence). The CDR3 spells CASSLSRVRDTEAFF. The CDR3, as DNA: TGTGCCAGCAGCCTCTCCAGGGTTCGAGACACTGAAGCTTTCTTT.

This clone appeared a single time. V gene TRBV5-5 combines with J gene TRBJ1-5; 9 bases fit TRBD1. V dropped 4 bases and J dropped 5; count of bases not matched to a gene: 7. CDR1 is SGHKS, CDR2 YYEKEE, per germline (reference sequence). This CDR3 is built from 15 residues. The CDR3: CASSRGQGYDQPQHF. The CDR3 DNA is TGTGCCAGCAGCCGGGGACAGGGATACGATCAGCCCCAGCATTTT.

The rearrangement joins TRBV11-3 to TRBJ2-3; D is perhaps TRBD1 (6 bases). CDR1 and CDR2 from the germline V gene are SGHNT and YENEEA. CDR3 length equals 15 residues. V was pared by 8 bases and J by 0 bases, with 15 bases between. CDR3 loop: CASSRDTISTDTQYF. The CDR3 DNA sequence: TGTGCCAGCTCCCGGGACACTATAAGCACAGATACGCAGTATTTT.